A selection of T cell receptor beta chains follows, all from one sample in a study of blood T cell repertoires in COVID-19. Profiled with immunoSEQ multiplex PCR; TCRdb holds only in-frame clones, not every one. The repertoire holds approximately 530,000 clones, with roughly 91% as singletons. Sequenced material: peripheral blood. These receptors all stem from a woman aged 45 to 65 with COVID-19, enrolled during active disease. Both conserved end residues are part of each CDR3. A D gene is named only where the DNA matches it firmly. Size values are once, few and many counts, or a class for expanded clones, and some rows have none.

cdr3_nt: TGTGCCAGCAGCGAGCACGCGGGTGCCTCCTACAATGAGCAGTTCTTC
cdr3_aa: CASSEHAGASYNEQFF
clone_size: .
j_call: TRBJ2-1
v_call: TRBV11-1
d_call: .

cdr3_nt: TGTGCCAGCAGCGCCGGGGGGGGGAACACTGAAGCTTTCTTT
cdr3_aa: CASSAGGGNTEAFF
clone_size: once
j_call: TRBJ1-1
v_call: TRBV6-5
d_call: .

cdr3_nt: TGTGCCAGAAGCTTCCACCTCCCTAGAGGTAGTGGCTACGAGCAGTACTTC
cdr3_aa: CARSFHLPRGSGYEQYF
clone_size: .
j_call: TRBJ2-7
v_call: TRBV5-3
d_call: .

cdr3_nt: TGTGCCAGCAGTGAAATGAGCAAAGATACGCAGTATTTT
cdr3_aa: CASSEMSKDTQYF
clone_size: .
j_call: TRBJ2-3
v_call: TRBV2
d_call: .

cdr3_nt: TGTGCCAGCAGTGAAAGAGGTGCTCGGAGCTACGAGCAGTACTTC
cdr3_aa: CASSERGARSYEQYF
clone_size: .
j_call: TRBJ2-7
v_call: TRBV25-1
d_call: .

cdr3_nt: TGTGCCAGCAGCTTGGGACTAGCGGGGGGCACCGGGGAGCTGTTTTTT
cdr3_aa: CASSLGLAGGTGELFF
clone_size: few
j_call: TRBJ2-2
v_call: TRBV7-3
d_call: TRBD2

cdr3_nt: TGTGCCTGGAGTGTCGCCCAGTTCATCCGAAACACCATATATTTT
cdr3_aa: CAWSVAQFIRNTIYF
clone_size: .
j_call: TRBJ1-3
v_call: TRBV30
d_call: .

cdr3_nt: TGTGCCACCGAGCGGGCGAACACCGGGGAGCTGTTTTTT
cdr3_aa: CATERANTGELFF
clone_size: .
j_call: TRBJ2-2
v_call: TRBV5-5
d_call: .

cdr3_nt: TGTGCCAGCAGCCGAGGACAGGGCACTGAAGCTTTCTTT
cdr3_aa: CASSRGQGTEAFF
clone_size: .
j_call: TRBJ1-1
v_call: TRBV6-5
d_call: TRBD1

cdr3_nt: TGCAGTGCTAGTGGGACAGGGAAGACCTACGAGCAGTACTTC
cdr3_aa: CSASGTGKTYEQYF
clone_size: .
j_call: TRBJ2-7
v_call: TRBV20-1
d_call: TRBD1

cdr3_nt: TGTGCCAGCAGCTTAAACCGACTTTATGGCTACACCTTC
cdr3_aa: CASSLNRLYGYTF
clone_size: .
j_call: TRBJ1-2
v_call: TRBV7-8
d_call: .

cdr3_nt: TGTGCCAGCAGCTTAGGCGGGGGGGCCTACAATGAGCAGTTCTTC
cdr3_aa: CASSLGGGAYNEQFF
clone_size: .
j_call: TRBJ2-1
v_call: TRBV11-2
d_call: TRBD2

cdr3_nt: TGTGCCAGCAGCTTTCAGGGGAATACTGAAGCTTTCTTT
cdr3_aa: CASSFQGNTEAFF
clone_size: .
j_call: TRBJ1-1
v_call: TRBV11-2
d_call: .

cdr3_nt: TGTGCCAGCAGTCGGGACAGGGGCCTCTACAATGAGCAGTTCTTC
cdr3_aa: CASSRDRGLYNEQFF
clone_size: once
j_call: TRBJ2-1
v_call: TRBV27
d_call: TRBD1

cdr3_nt: TGTGCCAGCAGTCGCCCCGGGGGGCGTGAAGCTTTCTTT
cdr3_aa: CASSRPGGREAFF
clone_size: .
j_call: TRBJ1-1
v_call: TRBV6-5
d_call: .

cdr3_nt: TGCAGCGTTGAAACCGGGACAGATACGCAGTATTTT
cdr3_aa: CSVETGTDTQYF
clone_size: .
j_call: TRBJ2-3
v_call: TRBV29-1
d_call: .

cdr3_nt: TGTGCCAGCAGTTTAACAGTAGAAGCTTTCTTT
cdr3_aa: CASSLTVEAFF
clone_size: .
j_call: TRBJ1-1
v_call: TRBV12-3/TRBV12-4
d_call: .

cdr3_nt: TGTGCCACCAGCCCGGGACTAGCGATGAATGAGCAGTTCTTC
cdr3_aa: CATSPGLAMNEQFF
clone_size: .
j_call: TRBJ2-1
v_call: TRBV15
d_call: TRBD2

cdr3_nt: TGTGCCAGCAGCTTAGTACAGGGTGAGACTGAAGCTTTCTTT
cdr3_aa: CASSLVQGETEAFF
clone_size: .
j_call: TRBJ1-1
v_call: TRBV7-8
d_call: .

cdr3_nt: TGTGCCAGCAGTGGGTCGGACAGCAATTCACCCCTCCACTTT
cdr3_aa: CASSGSDSNSPLHF
clone_size: .
j_call: TRBJ1-6
v_call: TRBV6-6
d_call: .

cdr3_nt: TGTGCCTGGAGTCCAGGGGGACGAATGACCTACGAGCAGTACTTC
cdr3_aa: CAWSPGGRMTYEQYF
clone_size: .
j_call: TRBJ2-7
v_call: TRBV30
d_call: TRBD1

cdr3_nt: TGCAGCGGGGGACAGGGGAGCACCGGGGAGCTGTTTTTT
cdr3_aa: CSGGQGSTGELFF
clone_size: .
j_call: TRBJ2-2
v_call: TRBV29-1
d_call: TRBD1

cdr3_nt: TGTGCCAGCAGTCGGGACAGGTTTTCCTACGAGCAGTACTTC
cdr3_aa: CASSRDRFSYEQYF
clone_size: once
j_call: TRBJ2-7
v_call: TRBV6-5
d_call: TRBD1

cdr3_nt: TGCGCCAGCAGTGAGTCGAAGGAGGACACTGAAGCTTTCTTT
cdr3_aa: CASSESKEDTEAFF
clone_size: .
j_call: TRBJ1-1
v_call: TRBV10-2
d_call: .

cdr3_nt: TGTGCCACCAGCAGAGATCGACACGAAAACACTGAAGCTTTCTTT
cdr3_aa: CATSRDRHENTEAFF
clone_size: .
j_call: TRBJ1-1
v_call: TRBV15
d_call: .

cdr3_nt: TGTGCCAGCAGCTCAACCGGGACTAGCGGGGGGAATGAGCAGTTCTTC
cdr3_aa: CASSSTGTSGGNEQFF
clone_size: .
j_call: TRBJ2-1
v_call: TRBV11-2
d_call: TRBD2

cdr3_nt: TGTGCCAGCAGCGGAGCGGGGCCTAGCACAGATACGCAGTATTTT
cdr3_aa: CASSGAGPSTDTQYF
clone_size: once
j_call: TRBJ2-3
v_call: TRBV11-3
d_call: TRBD2

cdr3_nt: TGCGCCAGCAGCCTAGCCCGGGACAGTTATGAAAAACTGTTTTTT
cdr3_aa: CASSLARDSYEKLFF
clone_size: .
j_call: TRBJ1-4
v_call: TRBV4-1
d_call: TRBD1

cdr3_nt: TGTGCCAGCAGCCCTAATGGGGGGGCTGGAAACACCATATATTTT
cdr3_aa: CASSPNGGAGNTIYF
clone_size: .
j_call: TRBJ1-3
v_call: TRBV3-1/TRBV3-2
d_call: .

cdr3_nt: TGTGCCTGGAGTGCCGACAGGGTAGTTTTTTCACCCCTCCACTTT
cdr3_aa: CAWSADRVVFSPLHF
clone_size: .
j_call: TRBJ1-6
v_call: TRBV30
d_call: TRBD1

cdr3_nt: TGTGCCAGCAGCCAAGATAGGAGTTCGGATACGCAGTATTTT
cdr3_aa: CASSQDRSSDTQYF
clone_size: .
j_call: TRBJ2-3
v_call: TRBV4-2
d_call: .

cdr3_nt: TGTGCCAGCAGTTACCCGACCGGGACAGGGGTCGAAAAACTGTTTTTT
cdr3_aa: CASSYPTGTGVEKLFF
clone_size: .
j_call: TRBJ1-4
v_call: TRBV6-2/TRBV6-3
d_call: TRBD1

cdr3_nt: TGTGCCAGCAGTGCGGGGGGGGCCTCCTACAATGAGCAGTTCTTC
cdr3_aa: CASSAGGASYNEQFF
clone_size: .
j_call: TRBJ2-1
v_call: TRBV2
d_call: TRBD2

cdr3_nt: TGTGCCTGGAGTCCCCGGACAGGGAGGTCCACCGGGGAGCTGTTTTTT
cdr3_aa: CAWSPRTGRSTGELFF
clone_size: .
j_call: TRBJ2-2
v_call: TRBV30
d_call: TRBD1

cdr3_nt: TGTGCCAGCAGCCAAGACTTCTACGAGCAGTACTTC
cdr3_aa: CASSQDFYEQYF
clone_size: .
j_call: TRBJ2-7
v_call: TRBV4-2
d_call: .

cdr3_nt: TGTGCCTCGAGGACAGTCTACGAGCAGTACTTC
cdr3_aa: CASRTVYEQYF
clone_size: .
j_call: TRBJ2-7
v_call: TRBV30
d_call: .

cdr3_nt: TGTGCCAGCAGCTCGGACAGGGAAGAGACCCAGTACTTC
cdr3_aa: CASSSDREETQYF
clone_size: .
j_call: TRBJ2-5
v_call: TRBV11-1
d_call: TRBD1

cdr3_nt: TGTGCCAGTAGTACGACAGGGAGGAAGGAGCTGTTTTTT
cdr3_aa: CASSTTGRKELFF
clone_size: .
j_call: TRBJ2-2
v_call: TRBV19
d_call: .

cdr3_nt: TGTGCCTGGGACACGACAGGGGGCGCTACTGGCTACACCTTC
cdr3_aa: CAWDTTGGATGYTF
clone_size: .
j_call: TRBJ1-2
v_call: TRBV30
d_call: TRBD1

cdr3_nt: TGTGCCAGCAGTTCACCGGGACAGGATTCGTATGAGCAGTTCTTC
cdr3_aa: CASSSPGQDSYEQFF
clone_size: .
j_call: TRBJ2-1
v_call: TRBV27
d_call: TRBD1

cdr3_nt: TGTGCCAGCAGCCCAGTCTATACGGGAAACACTGAAGCTTTCTTT
cdr3_aa: CASSPVYTGNTEAFF
clone_size: once
j_call: TRBJ1-1
v_call: TRBV7-6
d_call: .

cdr3_nt: TGTGCCAGTAGTATAGGCGGGGGCACTGAAGCTTTCTTT
cdr3_aa: CASSIGGGTEAFF
clone_size: .
j_call: TRBJ1-1
v_call: TRBV19
d_call: .

cdr3_nt: TGCGCCAGCAGCTTAGGGGGCTCCAATGAGCAGTTCTTC
cdr3_aa: CASSLGGSNEQFF
clone_size: .
j_call: TRBJ2-1
v_call: TRBV5-1
d_call: TRBD1

cdr3_nt: TGTGCCAGCTCACCCCAGGGACAGGCGAGCTCCTACGAGCAGTACTTC
cdr3_aa: CASSPQGQASSYEQYF
clone_size: .
j_call: TRBJ2-7
v_call: TRBV18
d_call: TRBD1

cdr3_nt: TGCAGCGTACGGGAGTCTAACTATGGCTACACCTTC
cdr3_aa: CSVRESNYGYTF
clone_size: .
j_call: TRBJ1-2
v_call: TRBV29-1
d_call: .

cdr3_nt: TGTGCCAGCAGCTTATCCCTCACAGATACGCAGTATTTT
cdr3_aa: CASSLSLTDTQYF
clone_size: .
j_call: TRBJ2-3
v_call: TRBV7-9
d_call: .

cdr3_nt: TGTGCCATCGGCCAGGGTGATAATTCACCCCTCCACTTT
cdr3_aa: CAIGQGDNSPLHF
clone_size: few
j_call: TRBJ1-6
v_call: TRBV10-3
d_call: .

cdr3_nt: TGTGCCAGCAGTTTGGCGGGGGCCTACAATGAGCAGTTCTTC
cdr3_aa: CASSLAGAYNEQFF
clone_size: once
j_call: TRBJ2-1
v_call: TRBV27
d_call: TRBD2

cdr3_nt: TGTGCCAGCAGTTCTCCGGGACAGACTAACTATGGCTACACCTTC
cdr3_aa: CASSSPGQTNYGYTF
clone_size: .
j_call: TRBJ1-2
v_call: TRBV6-5
d_call: TRBD1

cdr3_nt: TGTGCCAGCAGCGTCTCCAGGTTAGGGGTAAACTATGGCTACACCTTC
cdr3_aa: CASSVSRLGVNYGYTF
clone_size: .
j_call: TRBJ1-2
v_call: TRBV9
d_call: .

cdr3_nt: TGTGCCAGCATCCCCGGGACACTAAGCGAAACAGATACGCAGTATTTT
cdr3_aa: CASIPGTLSETDTQYF
clone_size: .
j_call: TRBJ2-3
v_call: TRBV7-8
d_call: .

cdr3_nt: TGTGCCAGCAGCCAAGTCCGGACAGGTGACTCACCCCTCCACTTT
cdr3_aa: CASSQVRTGDSPLHF
clone_size: .
j_call: TRBJ1-6
v_call: TRBV3-1/TRBV3-2
d_call: TRBD1

cdr3_nt: TGCGCCAGCAGGCCGGACAGTGTGAACACTGAAGCTTTCTTT
cdr3_aa: CASRPDSVNTEAFF
clone_size: .
j_call: TRBJ1-1
v_call: TRBV5-1
d_call: .

cdr3_nt: TGTGCCAGCAGCCCGGGACGGGGGTCTGGGGAGCAGTACTTC
cdr3_aa: CASSPGRGSGEQYF
clone_size: once
j_call: TRBJ2-7
v_call: TRBV5-8
d_call: .

cdr3_nt: TGTGCCAGTACTCCAAGGTGGGCCGCTTCTTTCCAGCCCCAGCATTTT
cdr3_aa: CASTPRWAASFQPQHF
clone_size: .
j_call: TRBJ1-5
v_call: TRBV19
d_call: .